A selection of T cell receptor beta chains follows, all from one sample in a study of follicular helper T cells after annual influenza vaccination. Produced via immunoSEQ multiplex PCR; TCRdb's table is partial and in-frame only. The table has some 470 clones, around 83% seen once. The input for sequencing was CXCR5+ CD38+ circulating T follicular helper cells from blood, taken 7 days after influenza vaccination. The source is an adult who received the influenza vaccine. CDR3s include the opening cysteine and the closing phenylalanine or tryptophan. A D gene is named only where the DNA matches it firmly. Expanded clones are given a class, and other clones once, few, many or no size at all.

clone size: NA
J gene: TRBJ2-2
V gene: TRBV2
D gene: NA
CDR3 DNA: TGTGCCAGCCGGACGGGGGGCGCGAACACCGGGGAGCTGTTTTTT
CDR3 protein: CASRTGGANTGELFF

clone size: NA
J gene: TRBJ2-1
V gene: TRBV14
D gene: TRBD2
CDR3 DNA: TGTGCCAGCAGCTCTGGGACTAGCGGGAACAATGAGCAGTTCTTC
CDR3 protein: CASSSGTSGNNEQFF

clone size: NA
J gene: TRBJ1-5
V gene: TRBV7-8
D gene: NA
CDR3 DNA: TGTGCCAGCAGCTTGGGGGGTAGAGCCCAGCCCCAGCATTTT
CDR3 protein: CASSLGGRAQPQHF

clone size: NA
J gene: TRBJ1-1
V gene: TRBV6-4
D gene: NA
CDR3 DNA: TGTGCCAGCAGGCGGGCCACCAACACTGAAGCTTTCTTT
CDR3 protein: CASRRATNTEAFF

clone size: NA
J gene: TRBJ2-2
V gene: TRBV11-3
D gene: TRBD2
CDR3 DNA: TGTGCCAGCAGCTTAGATCACGGACTAGCCGGCGGGGAGCTGTTTTTT
CDR3 protein: CASSLDHGLAGGELFF

clone size: once
J gene: TRBJ2-3
V gene: TRBV5-1
D gene: TRBD1
CDR3 DNA: TGCGCCAGCAGACCCACCTACAGGGGTGTCGATACGCAGTATTTT
CDR3 protein: CASRPTYRGVDTQYF

clone size: few
J gene: TRBJ1-5
V gene: TRBV6-1
D gene: TRBD1
CDR3 DNA: TGTGCCAGCAGTGAGAGGGCTAAGTCGACAGGGTGGAGAAATCAGCCCCAGCATTTT
CDR3 protein: CASSERAKSTGWRNQPQHF

clone size: NA
J gene: TRBJ1-1
V gene: TRBV30
D gene: TRBD1
CDR3 DNA: TGTGCCTGGAGTTTCCGGGACAGAGCTTTCTTT
CDR3 protein: CAWSFRDRAFF

clone size: NA
J gene: TRBJ2-2
V gene: TRBV7-7
D gene: TRBD2
CDR3 DNA: TGTGCTAGCACCAAAAGGGCAGCGGGAGGACAAGGCGGGGAGCTGTTTTTT
CDR3 protein: CASTKRAAGGQGGELFF

clone size: NA
J gene: TRBJ2-3
V gene: TRBV9
D gene: TRBD2
CDR3 DNA: TGTGCCAGCAGCGTCTCAGCTAGCGGGAGGGCCTATACGCAGTATTTT
CDR3 protein: CASSVSASGRAYTQYF

clone size: NA
J gene: TRBJ1-4
V gene: TRBV30
D gene: TRBD1
CDR3 DNA: TGTGCCTGGAGTGAGCAGGGGGTAGGGGAAAAACTGTTTTTT
CDR3 protein: CAWSEQGVGEKLFF

clone size: NA
J gene: TRBJ1-2
V gene: TRBV18
D gene: NA
CDR3 DNA: TGTGCCAGCTCACCTGCAGGGGCTACTAACTATGGCTACACCTTC
CDR3 protein: CASSPAGATNYGYTF

clone size: NA
J gene: TRBJ2-3
V gene: TRBV27
D gene: NA
CDR3 DNA: TGTGCCAGCAGTTTAGGCAGGGGGGGCACAGATACGCAGTATTTT
CDR3 protein: CASSLGRGGTDTQYF

clone size: NA
J gene: TRBJ2-5
V gene: TRBV7-3
D gene: NA
CDR3 DNA: TGTGCCAGCAGCTTACAGAATCAAGAGACCCAGTACTTC
CDR3 protein: CASSLQNQETQYF

clone size: few
J gene: TRBJ1-6
V gene: TRBV9
D gene: NA
CDR3 DNA: TGTGCCAGCAGCGTAGGGTCATCGGGTTCACCCCTCCACTTT
CDR3 protein: CASSVGSSGSPLHF

clone size: NA
J gene: TRBJ1-3
V gene: TRBV7-6
D gene: NA
CDR3 DNA: TGTGCCAGCAGCTTAGGGGGGGCTCCTGGAAACACCATATATTTT
CDR3 protein: CASSLGGAPGNTIYF

clone size: NA
J gene: TRBJ1-2
V gene: TRBV5-6
D gene: TRBD1
CDR3 DNA: TGTGCCAGCAGCTTTTTTACAGGGGGCGCGAGAGGCTACACCTTC
CDR3 protein: CASSFFTGGARGYTF

clone size: NA
J gene: TRBJ2-3
V gene: TRBV5-1
D gene: TRBD2
CDR3 DNA: TGCGCCAGCAGCTTAAAGCGGGGCCCGCAGGATACGCAGTATTTT
CDR3 protein: CASSLKRGPQDTQYF

clone size: NA
J gene: TRBJ1-1
V gene: TRBV6-5
D gene: NA
CDR3 DNA: TGTGCCAGCAGTGGGCTCGAGGGGACCACTGAAGCTTTCTTT
CDR3 protein: CASSGLEGTTEAFF

clone size: once
J gene: TRBJ2-7
V gene: TRBV5-1
D gene: TRBD1
CDR3 DNA: TGCGCCAGCAGCTTGGAAGGACAGGGGGCGGGCGAGCAGTACTTC
CDR3 protein: CASSLEGQGAGEQYF

clone size: NA
J gene: TRBJ1-1
V gene: TRBV7-2
D gene: NA
CDR3 DNA: TGTGCCAGCAGCCAACAGGGGAACACTGAAGCTTTCTTT
CDR3 protein: CASSQQGNTEAFF

clone size: NA
J gene: TRBJ1-5
V gene: TRBV18
D gene: NA
CDR3 DNA: TGTGCCAGCTCACCAGGGACCCCGGGTAGCAATCAGCCCCAGCATTTT
CDR3 protein: CASSPGTPGSNQPQHF

clone size: NA
J gene: TRBJ2-6
V gene: TRBV18
D gene: TRBD1
CDR3 DNA: TGTGCCAGCTTACGGGACAGCCTCTCTGGGGCCAACGTCCTGACTTTC
CDR3 protein: CASLRDSLSGANVLTF

clone size: NA
J gene: TRBJ1-1
V gene: TRBV19
D gene: NA
CDR3 DNA: TGTGCCAGTAGTATAGCTGCAAAGAACACTGAAGCTTTCTTT
CDR3 protein: CASSIAAKNTEAFF

clone size: few
J gene: TRBJ2-1
V gene: TRBV7-2
D gene: NA
CDR3 DNA: TGTGCCAGCAGCTTGAGCCATCGGGGGAACAATGAGCAGTTCTTC
CDR3 protein: CASSLSHRGNNEQFF

clone size: NA
J gene: TRBJ1-2
V gene: TRBV5-6
D gene: NA
CDR3 DNA: TGTGCCAGCAGCTTTGACTTTATGACTTCTGGCTACACCTTC
CDR3 protein: CASSFDFMTSGYTF

clone size: NA
J gene: TRBJ2-1
V gene: TRBV18
D gene: TRBD2
CDR3 DNA: TGTGCCAGCTCACCTGCTAGCGGCCATGGCAATGAGCAGTTCTTC
CDR3 protein: CASSPASGHGNEQFF

clone size: few
J gene: TRBJ2-2
V gene: TRBV7-2
D gene: NA
CDR3 DNA: TGTGCCAGCAGCCCAGAGAACACCGGGGAGCTGTTTTTT
CDR3 protein: CASSPENTGELFF

clone size: NA
J gene: TRBJ2-2
V gene: TRBV5-4
D gene: NA
CDR3 DNA: TGTGCCAGCAGCCTACAGGGGAACACCGGGGAGCTGTTTTTT
CDR3 protein: CASSLQGNTGELFF

clone size: NA
J gene: TRBJ1-4
V gene: TRBV2
D gene: TRBD1
CDR3 DNA: TGTGCCAGCTTGGGCAGGGGGCTAAATGAAAAACTGTTTTTT
CDR3 protein: CASLGRGLNEKLFF

clone size: NA
J gene: TRBJ2-7
V gene: TRBV18
D gene: TRBD1
CDR3 DNA: TGTGCCAGCTCACCAACGGGACAGGGGAAGTACTTC
CDR3 protein: CASSPTGQGKYF

clone size: NA
J gene: TRBJ2-5
V gene: TRBV7-3
D gene: NA
CDR3 DNA: TGTGCCAGCAGCCCGGGGCAGGGACGCGAGACCCAGTACTTC
CDR3 protein: CASSPGQGRETQYF

clone size: once
J gene: TRBJ2-1
V gene: TRBV7-9
D gene: TRBD2
CDR3 DNA: TGTGCCAGCAGCACGCGGACTAGCGGGGGGTTGAGCTCCTACAATGAGCAGTTCTTC
CDR3 protein: CASSTRTSGGLSSYNEQFF

clone size: NA
J gene: TRBJ1-3
V gene: TRBV10-1
D gene: NA
CDR3 DNA: TGCGCCAGCCCCCCCGGGGCCTTCGCATCTGGAAACACCATATATTTT
CDR3 protein: CASPPGAFASGNTIYF

clone size: NA
J gene: TRBJ1-4
V gene: TRBV21-1
D gene: NA
CDR3 DNA: TGTGCCAGCAGCAGAGGACAGGGGTTACCGGGGGATGAAAAACTGTTTTTT
CDR3 protein: CASSRGQGLPGDEKLFF